The source of this TCR beta chain is a study of shared clonotypes between healthy human individuals. Assay runs were performed at deep level. Method: immunoSEQ multiplex PCR; TCRdb's copy keeps in-frame clones and lacks some. The sample lists millions of clones; approximately 90% were seen once. With respect to this clone: Its antigen is not identified.

Germline CDR1 SGHDT, CDR2 YYEEEE. Deletions cut 7 bases from V and 2 bases from J, with 12 bases between. The CDR3 spans 14 residues. Splitting of CD4+ cells produced CD45RA+ naive and CD45RA-negative memory subsets. Study-level results: When compared with the clonotypes that were shared by all four sorted-subset donors, the non-shared clonotypes turned out to have lower generation probabilities.

This clonotype originated in a man in his late teens or twenties in good health. The rearrangement joins TRBV5-6 to TRBJ2-2; D not resolved. What was sequenced was naive CD4+ T cells sorted from blood. Indicated subset: CD45RA+ positively selected. CDR3 bases: TGTGCCAGCCAGCTCGGCCGTAACACCGGGGAGCTGTTTTTT. Encoded protein: CASQLGRNTGELFF.